The clone carrying this T cell receptor (beta chain) was detected once. Healthy Caucasians from Russia aged about 6 to 90 served as donors. The data are from a study of blood T cells in healthy people across ages. The authors ran a second PCR of about 6 to 11 cycles using a sample-barcoded 5' primer and a J-beta primer mix. TCRdb re-derived calls from the 5' RACE reads in MiXCR, one entry per CDR3 protein. The sample includes about 1,400,000 distinct CDR3 sequences, about 43% of them seen just once. The V and J ends lost 1 base and 1 base respectively, with 11 bases between them. The CDR3 contains 16 residues. The germline CDR1 and CDR2 sequences are SGHTA and FQGNSA.

This sequence originates from a woman younger than 35 in good health. The rearrangement links TRBV7-2 to TRBJ2-1; D possibly corresponds to TRBD2 (5 bases). Source material: blood. The CDR3 nucleotides are TGTGCCAGCAGCTTAGGGATAGAGCGGTCCTACAATGAGCAGTTCTTC. The encoded protein is CASSLGIERSYNEQFF.